This T cell receptor (beta chain) was retrieved from a study of cytomegalovirus exposure and HLA in healthy donors. Study at large: Roughly 85 million unique TCRs from HLA-typed donors made up an early data release.

Study findings and constraints: A later analysis found most CMV-associated TCR beta chains apparently HLA-restricted.

V trimming: 3 bases; J trimming: 5 bases; junction bases outside the gene matches: 12. The CDR3 runs to 15 residues. Looked up from germline, CDR1 is SQVTM and CDR2 is ANQGSEA. Researchers ran the PCR with 60 Vbeta and 13 Jbeta primers. Profiled with immunoSEQ multiplex PCR; TCRdb holds only in-frame clones, not every one. Of about 75,000 clones in the sample, 82% are singletons; the top ten hold under 2.5%. About this clone itself: The antigen is not known.

The sequenced sample was PBMCs. The receptor was isolated from a man aged 18-30 years in good health and CMV-seronegative. The genes are TRBV29-1 and TRBJ1-2; 7 positions agree with TRBD1. The CDR3 reads CSVDSEPGQKYGYTF. CDR3 nucleotides: TGCAGCGTTGATTCCGAACCGGGACAGAAATATGGCTACACCTTC.